This record looks at one T cell receptor beta chain sequence and its context. Antigen unknown. From germline, CDR1 is PRHDT and CDR2 FYEKMQ (reference sequence). CDR3 size: 14 residues. V lost 2 bases to trimming and J lost 5 bases, with 10 bases between them. This entry is derived from a study of cytomegalovirus exposure and HLA in healthy donors. Study observations and caveats: What a later analysis showed was that several of the most significant clusters appeared linked to common viral pathogens.

Primers: 60 Vbeta forward and 13 Jbeta reverse. Method: immunoSEQ multiplex PCR; TCRdb's copy keeps in-frame clones and lacks some. This sample yields about 140,000 clones, of which about 61% are seen a single time; approximately 1.7% belongs to the top ten. This sequence originates from a male donor in good health and CMV-seronegative. Material: PBMCs. This sequence joins TRBV13 and TRBJ2-1; TRBD1 is a possible D gene (5 bases). CDR3 DNA: TGTGCCAGCAGCTTACCAGGGTTCCACAATGAGCAGTTCTTC. Translation gives CASSLPGFHNEQFF.